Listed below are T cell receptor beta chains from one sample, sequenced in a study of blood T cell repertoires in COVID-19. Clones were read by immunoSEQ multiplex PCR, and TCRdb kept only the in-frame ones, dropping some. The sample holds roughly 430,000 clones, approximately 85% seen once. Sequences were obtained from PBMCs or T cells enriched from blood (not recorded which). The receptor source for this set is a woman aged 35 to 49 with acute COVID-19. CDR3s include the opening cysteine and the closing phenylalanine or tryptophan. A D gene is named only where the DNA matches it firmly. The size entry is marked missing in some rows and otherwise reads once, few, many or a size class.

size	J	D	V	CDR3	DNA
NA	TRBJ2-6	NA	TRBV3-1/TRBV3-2	CASSQDISGANVLTF	TGTGCCAGCAGCCAAGACATCTCTGGGGCCAACGTCCTGACTTTC
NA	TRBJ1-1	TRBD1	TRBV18	CASSPQGGNTEAFF	TGTGCCAGCTCACCCCAGGGGGGGAACACTGAAGCTTTCTTT
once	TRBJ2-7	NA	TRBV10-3	CAIQTDSYEQYF	TGTGCCATACAGACAGACTCCTACGAGCAGTACTTC
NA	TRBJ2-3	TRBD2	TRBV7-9	CASSFGLAGSDTQYF	TGTGCCAGCAGCTTCGGGCTAGCGGGGTCAGATACGCAGTATTTT
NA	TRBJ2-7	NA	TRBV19	CARDRTVSYEQYF	TGTGCCAGGGATAGGACAGTTTCCTACGAGCAGTACTTC
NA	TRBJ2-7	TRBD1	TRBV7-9	CASSHTRGPKSYEQYF	TGTGCCAGCAGCCACACGAGGGGGCCAAAGTCCTACGAGCAGTACTTC
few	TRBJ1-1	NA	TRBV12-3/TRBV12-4	CASSLFSNTEAFF	TGTGCCAGCAGTTTATTCAGTAACACTGAAGCTTTCTTT
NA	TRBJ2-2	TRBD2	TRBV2	CASSNSGGKGGELFF	TGTGCCAGCAGTAATAGCGGGGGGAAAGGCGGGGAGCTGTTTTTT
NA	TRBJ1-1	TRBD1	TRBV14	CASRPPGQGWGTEAFF	TGTGCCAGCAGACCTCCGGGACAGGGGTGGGGCACTGAAGCTTTCTTT
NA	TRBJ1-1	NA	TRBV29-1	CSVRQLVNTEAFF	TGCAGCGTAAGACAGCTTGTGAACACTGAAGCTTTCTTT
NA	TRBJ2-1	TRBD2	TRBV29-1	CSVSTSGGVYNEQFF	TGCAGCGTCTCGACTAGCGGGGGCGTATACAATGAGCAGTTCTTC
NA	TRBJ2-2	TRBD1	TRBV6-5	CASSDRGNTGELFF	TGTGCCAGCAGCGACAGGGGAAACACCGGGGAGCTGTTTTTT
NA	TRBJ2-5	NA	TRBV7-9	CASSPAAGEYQETQYF	TGTGCCAGCAGCCCGGCGGCAGGGGAGTACCAAGAGACCCAGTACTTC
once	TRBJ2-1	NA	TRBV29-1	CSVEDSPRARGNNEQFF	TGCAGCGTTGAAGATTCCCCAAGGGCCCGGGGAAACAATGAGCAGTTCTTC
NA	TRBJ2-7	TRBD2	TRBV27	CASRLAGGPQEQYF	TGTGCCAGCAGGTTAGCGGGGGGGCCGCAGGAGCAGTACTTC
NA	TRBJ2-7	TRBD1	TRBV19	CASRGQGTYEQYF	TGTGCCAGTAGAGGACAGGGGACCTACGAGCAGTACTTC
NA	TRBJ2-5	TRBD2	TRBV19	CASRTTSGGSWETQYF	TGTGCCAGTAGGACGACTAGCGGGGGGTCGTGGGAGACCCAGTACTTC
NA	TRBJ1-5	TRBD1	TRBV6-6	CASERGGQPQHF	TGTGCCAGCGAACGAGGGGGCCAGCCCCAGCATTTT
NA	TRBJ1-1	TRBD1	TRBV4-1	CASSLDRATVAFF	TGCGCCAGCAGCCTCGACAGGGCGACTGTTGCTTTCTTT
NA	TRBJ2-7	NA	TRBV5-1	CASSLEGLPRGWWNEQYF	TGCGCCAGCAGCCTGGAAGGTCTCCCCAGGGGCTGGTGGAACGAGCAGTACTTC
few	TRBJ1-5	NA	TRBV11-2	CASSRAGANQPQHF	TGTGCCAGCAGCCGGGCGGGGGCCAATCAGCCCCAGCATTTT
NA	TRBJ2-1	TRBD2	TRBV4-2	CASSPTSGGESNEQFF	TGTGCCAGCAGCCCGACTAGCGGGGGGGAAAGCAATGAGCAGTTCTTC
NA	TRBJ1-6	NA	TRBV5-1	CASSLRGIHNSPLHF	TGCGCCAGCAGCTTGCGGGGTATCCATAATTCACCCCTCCACTTT
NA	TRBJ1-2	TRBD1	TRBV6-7	CASSPSRDSLVRYGYTF	TGTGCCAGCAGTCCTTCCCGGGACAGCCTGGTCAGGTATGGCTACACCTTC
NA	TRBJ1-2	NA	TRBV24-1	CATSSGGNNYGYTF	TGTGCCACCAGTAGCGGGGGGAATAACTATGGCTACACCTTC
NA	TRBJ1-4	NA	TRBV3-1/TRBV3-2	CASSQDMAGRGATNEKLFF	TGTGCCAGCAGCCAAGATATGGCAGGGCGTGGGGCAACTAATGAAAAACTGTTTTTT
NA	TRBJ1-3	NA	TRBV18	CASSPERSSRNTIYF	TGTGCCAGCTCACCAGAGAGGTCGTCTCGAAACACCATATATTTT
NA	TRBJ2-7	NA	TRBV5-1	CASSLGASQEQYF	TGCGCCAGCAGCTTGGGGGCATCCCAAGAGCAGTACTTC
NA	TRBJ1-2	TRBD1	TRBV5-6	CASSWTTGNYGYTF	TGTGCCAGCAGCTGGACGACAGGGAACTATGGCTACACCTTC
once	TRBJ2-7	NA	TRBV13	CASSQDRYEQYF	TGTGCCAGCAGTCAAGACAGATACGAGCAGTACTTC
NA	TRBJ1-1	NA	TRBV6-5	CASSYNRANTEAFF	TGTGCCAGCAGTTATAACAGGGCGAACACTGAAGCTTTCTTT
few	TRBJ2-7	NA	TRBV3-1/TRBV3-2	CASSQDGGANYEQYF	TGTGCCAGCAGCCAAGATGGGGGGGCCAACTACGAGCAGTACTTC